The rows below give T cell receptor beta chains drawn from one sample of a study of T cells in Graves' hyperthyroidism and ophthalmopathy. From the multiplex PCR reads, TCRdb called clonotypes with MiXCR, one entry per CDR3 protein. The sample lists more than 350,000 distinct CDR3 sequences; around 13% were seen once. Sequenced input: blood. These TCRs come from a woman between 25 and 40 years old with Graves' ophthalmopathy. CDR3s include the opening cysteine and the closing phenylalanine or tryptophan. A D gene is named only where the DNA matches it firmly. Expanded clones get a size class; other rows say once, few or many, or leave the size out.

CDR3 DNA | CDR3 protein | CDR3 length | V gene | D gene | J gene | clone size
TGTGCCAGCAGTTTACCTCCTGGTTTGCGCGGGGGGGGAAACACCGGGGAGCTGTTTTTT | CASSLPPGLRGGGNTGELFF | 20 | TRBV27 | TRBD2 | TRBJ2-2 | many
TGTGCCAGCAGTTACCAAGCACCGGGACAGGGACGGTCTGGCTACACCTTC | CASSYQAPGQGRSGYTF | 17 | TRBV6-5 | TRBD1 | TRBJ1-2 | few
TGTGCCAGCAGCCAAGACGGAGTTGGATACAGGGGGTCCGGGGAGCTGTTTTTT | CASSQDGVGYRGSGELFF | 18 | TRBV4-2 | TRBD1 | TRBJ2-2 | NA
TGTGCCAGCAGTCTACAGGTGGGAACTGAAGCTTTCTTT | CASSLQVGTEAFF | 13 | TRBV7-3 | NA | TRBJ1-1 | NA
TGCAGCGCCGGACTAGCGGGGGCCTACGAGCAGTACTTC | CSAGLAGAYEQYF | 13 | TRBV29-1 | TRBD2 | TRBJ2-7 | few
TGCGCCAGCAGCCCCGGGACTAGCGGACTAACCCAAGAGACCCAGTACTTC | CASSPGTSGLTQETQYF | 17 | TRBV5-1 | TRBD2 | TRBJ2-5 | NA
TGTGCCAGTAGTGAGGGAGGGATTCGCAATCAGCCCCAGCATTTT | CASSEGGIRNQPQHF | 15 | TRBV19 | NA | TRBJ1-5 | NA
TGTGCCAGCAGCCTGAGAGGGGCTGGAGACACTGAAGCTTTCTTT | CASSLRGAGDTEAFF | 15 | TRBV2 | NA | TRBJ1-1 | NA
TGCAGTGCACAGCCGTCTGGTTACCAAGAGACCCAGTACTTC | CSAQPSGYQETQYF | 14 | TRBV20-1 | NA | TRBJ2-5 | many
TGTGCCAGCACCTTAACAAAGGACGAGCAGTACTTC | CASTLTKDEQYF | 12 | TRBV7-2 | NA | TRBJ2-7 | many
TGTGCCAGCAGTCCGGAGAAGGGGGTGTTCACAGATACGCAGTATTTT | CASSPEKGVFTDTQYF | 16 | TRBV28 | NA | TRBJ2-3 | many
TGTGCCAGCAGCTCAGGACAACCGGGACAGGCTTTCGACGAGCAGTACTTC | CASSSGQPGQAFDEQYF | 17 | TRBV5-4 | TRBD1 | TRBJ2-7 | many
TGTGCCAGCAGATATCGGATTGGGCAGGGGAACACTGAAGCTTTCTTT | CASRYRIGQGNTEAFF | 16 | TRBV2 | NA | TRBJ1-1 | many
TGTGCCAGCAGCTTACGGAGGGGGTCCGGGTTTCGGCAGTACTTC | CASSLRRGSGFRQYF | 15 | TRBV13 | NA | TRBJ2-7 | many
TGCAGTGCTTATGACAGGCCAAACGAAGCTTTCTTT | CSAYDRPNEAFF | 12 | TRBV20-1 | NA | TRBJ1-1 | many
TGTGCCAGCAACCAATACGATCACTACGCGCAGTACTTC | CASNQYDHYAQYF | 13 | TRBV28 | NA | TRBJ2-7 | NA
TGTGCCAGCAGCTTAGGTCGGGGGGGCCGGGGCACAGATACGCAGTATTTT | CASSLGRGGRGTDTQYF | 17 | TRBV7-6 | TRBD2 | TRBJ2-3 | NA
TGTGCCAGCAGCGTAGAGGACGTAGAGACCCAGTACTTC | CASSVEDVETQYF | 13 | TRBV9 | NA | TRBJ2-5 | NA
TGTGCCAGCTCACCCGGGACAGGGGCAAACGAGCAGTACTTC | CASSPGTGANEQYF | 14 | TRBV18 | TRBD1 | TRBJ2-7 | NA
TGTGCCAGCAGCTCCCTGGGGGGAAAAGACGAGCAGTACTTC | CASSSLGGKDEQYF | 14 | TRBV9 | NA | TRBJ2-7 | few
TGTGCCAGCATGAGGAGTACTACGGATCGCGGCGAGCAGTTCTTC | CASMRSTTDRGEQFF | 15 | TRBV2 | NA | TRBJ2-1 | many
TGTGCCAGCAGTGTAACCATTCCGGGACAGCTCTATAGCAATCAGCCCCAGCATTTT | CASSVTIPGQLYSNQPQHF | 19 | TRBV6-1 | TRBD1 | TRBJ1-5 | many
TGTGCCAGCAGTTATTGGGCCGGGGATACGCAGTATTTT | CASSYWAGDTQYF | 13 | TRBV6-2/TRBV6-3 | NA | TRBJ2-3 | few
TGTGCCAGCAGCCACTCGGGACTAGTAGTCACAGATACGCAGTATTTT | CASSHSGLVVTDTQYF | 16 | TRBV13 | TRBD2 | TRBJ2-3 | many
TGTGCCAGCAGTTTATGGGACAGAAAACTGAATGAGCAGTTCTTC | CASSLWDRKLNEQFF | 15 | TRBV28 | NA | TRBJ2-1 | few
TGTGCCAGCAGCCTAAGCGGGGGGGCCCCCTCCGAGCAGTACTTC | CASSLSGGAPSEQYF | 15 | TRBV7-9 | TRBD2 | TRBJ2-7 | NA
TGTGCCAGCAGCCTGCCCCAGGGGTGGAACACTGAAGCTTTCTTT | CASSLPQGWNTEAFF | 15 | TRBV7-9 | NA | TRBJ1-1 | many
TGTGCCAGCAGTTTAAACTCTGGGACCGGGGAGCTGTTTTTT | CASSLNSGTGELFF | 14 | TRBV12-3/TRBV12-4 | NA | TRBJ2-2 | many
TGTGCCAGCAGTCCCACTCCTAGCGCCCGACCGCAGTATTTT | CASSPTPSARPQYF | 14 | TRBV28 | NA | TRBJ2-3 | many
TGCAGTGCCAGGCCTTTGGGGGCTGGGCGCAATCAGCCCCAGCATTTT | CSARPLGAGRNQPQHF | 16 | TRBV20-1 | NA | TRBJ1-5 | many
TGTGCCAGCAGCCCCCCGGTGGGGGTTTTATCCTACGAGCAGTACTTC | CASSPPVGVLSYEQYF | 16 | TRBV11-3 | NA | TRBJ2-7 | many
TGTGCCAGCAGCATCGGACCCGACGGCACAGATACGCAGTATTTT | CASSIGPDGTDTQYF | 15 | TRBV13 | NA | TRBJ2-3 | few
TGTGCCAGCAGGGCAGGCCAGTATGGGGAGCTGTTTTTT | CASRAGQYGELFF | 13 | TRBV2 | NA | TRBJ2-2 | many
TGTGCCACCAGTGATCCAAGTTTATCCCACTCTGGGGCCAACGTCCTGACTTTC | CATSDPSLSHSGANVLTF | 18 | TRBV24-1 | NA | TRBJ2-6 | few
TGTGCCAGCAGTTTCCCAGGGACCACTGAAGCTTTCTTT | CASSFPGTTEAFF | 13 | TRBV28 | NA | TRBJ1-1 | many
TGTGCCACCAGCCCAATGCGGGGGCTTGAGACCCAGTACTTC | CATSPMRGLETQYF | 14 | TRBV15 | NA | TRBJ2-5 | many
TGCAGTGCTAGAGGCCAGACAGCTTATGGCTACACCTTC | CSARGQTAYGYTF | 13 | TRBV20-1 | NA | TRBJ1-2 | many
TGTGCCTGGAGTCTAGAGGTGCCGGAAACAAGCACAGATACGCAGTATTTT | CAWSLEVPETSTDTQYF | 17 | TRBV30 | NA | TRBJ2-3 | NA
TGCAGTGTTATGACAGGCGCCCTGTCCGAGCAGTACTTC | CSVMTGALSEQYF | 13 | TRBV20-1 | NA | TRBJ2-7 | many
TGTGCCAGCAGCCTAGGACAGGCAACCGGGGAGCTGTTTTTT | CASSLGQATGELFF | 14 | TRBV28 | TRBD1 | TRBJ2-2 | many